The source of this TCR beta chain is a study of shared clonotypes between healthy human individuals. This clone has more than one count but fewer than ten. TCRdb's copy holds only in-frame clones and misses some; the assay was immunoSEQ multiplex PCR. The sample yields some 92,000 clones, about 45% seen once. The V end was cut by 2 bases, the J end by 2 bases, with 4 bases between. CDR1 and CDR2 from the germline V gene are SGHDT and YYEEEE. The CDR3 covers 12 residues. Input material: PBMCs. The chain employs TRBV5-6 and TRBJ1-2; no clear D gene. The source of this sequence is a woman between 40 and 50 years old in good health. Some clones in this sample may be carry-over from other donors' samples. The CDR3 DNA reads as TGTGCCAGCAGCTTTACGAACTATGGCTACACCTTC. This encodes CASSFTNYGYTF. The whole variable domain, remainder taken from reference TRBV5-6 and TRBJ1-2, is DAGVTQSPTHLIKTRGQQVTLRCSPKSGHDTVSWYQQALGQGPQFIFQYYEEEERQRGNFPDRFSGHQFPNYSSELNVNALLLGDSALYLCASSFTNYGYTFGSGTRLTVV.